These 18 T cell receptor beta chains share one sample of origin, sequenced in a study of T cell responses to AZD1222 COVID-19 vaccine. Libraries were prepared by immunoSEQ multiplex PCR; TCRdb keeps only in-frame clonotypes and omits some of them. The data contain about 190,000 clones, roughly 90% of them singletons. Sequenced material: peripheral blood, taken on day 0 of AZD1222 vaccination. The receptors stem from an adult in good health.

The chain carries TRBV4-3 and TRBJ1-6, with unresolved D. V shed 0 bases and J shed 7 bases, with 10 bases lying between them. Germline assignment: CDR1 LGHNA and CDR2 YSLEER. The CDR3 is 15 residues long. The CDR3: CASSQDFFGNSPLHF. The CDR3 nucleotides read TGCGCCAGCAGCCAAGACTTCTTCGGGAATTCACCCCTCCACTTT.

This clone was seen a single time. This chain uses TRBV3-1 (or the pseudogene TRBV3-2) with TRBJ1-6; the match to TRBD1 covers 8 bases. Germline loops: CDR1 LGHDT, CDR2 YNNKEL (reference sequence). J lost 0 bases, V lost 0 bases, and 4 bases had no gene match. The CDR3 runs 18 residues. CDR3 sequence reads: CASSQDLDRGSYNSPLHF. As DNA, the CDR3 is TGTGCCAGCAGCCAAGATCTAGACAGGGGCTCCTATAATTCACCCCTCCACTTT.

This clone was counted a single time. The chain has TRBV7-3 and TRBJ2-1; 14 bases line up with TRBD2. Germline V lookup: CDR1 SGHTA, CDR2 FQGTGA. The CDR3 totals 20 residues. V was clipped by 5 bases and J by 4 bases; unmatched bases: 16. The CDR3 reads CASSQPGLAGGRGRYNEQFF. CDR3 in DNA: TGTGCCAGCAGCCAACCCGGACTAGCGGGAGGCCGTGGGCGGTACAATGAGCAGTTCTTC.

The V and J genes are TRBV5-1 and TRBJ1-2; TRBD1 matches at 8 bases. Per germline, CDR1 SGHRS and CDR2 YFSETQ. The CDR3 runs to 14 residues. With V trimmed by 0 bases and J by 6 bases, 4 bases remained unmatched. The CDR3, as DNA: TGCGCCAGCAGCTTGGGGGCAGGGGGCGATGGCTACACCTTC. Translating it yields CASSLGAGGDGYTF.

V gene TRBV28 combines with J gene TRBJ1-1; possible D gene TRBD1, 5 bases. Trimming cost V 3 bases and J 6 bases, with 14 bases left between them. Per germline, CDR1 MDHEN and CDR2 SYDVKM. This CDR3 contains 14 residues. The CDR3 nucleotides read TGTGCCAGCAGTTTGGCCCAGGGTACGGCTGAAGCTTTCTTT. Protein: CASSLAQGTAEAFF.

This clone has just a few counts. The rearrangement joins TRBV18 to TRBJ2-1; D not resolved. The V gene lost 5 bases and the J gene lost 0 bases, with 14 bases spanning the gap. The CDR3 has 16 amino acids. The V gene's germline CDR1 is KGHSH and CDR2 LQKENI. The CDR3 here is CASSVGSLLSYNEQFF. The CDR3 bases are TGTGCCAGCTCAGTGGGGTCACTGCTCTCCTACAATGAGCAGTTCTTC.

This clone occurred once. This chain connects TRBV19 to TRBJ1-5; D may be TRBD1 (6 bases). From germline, CDR1 is LNHDA and CDR2 SQIVND (reference sequence). Trimming took off 4 bases at V and 6 bases at J, with 13 bases between the two ends. The CDR3 length is 14 residues. Written as DNA, the CDR3 is TGTGCCAGTAGTACCAGACAGGTGGGTCAGCCCCAGCATTTT. Its translation: CASSTRQVGQPQHF. Combining the CDR3 with reference TRBV19 and TRBJ1-5 gives the whole variable domain DGGITQSPKYLFRKEGQNVTLSCEQNLNHDAMYWYRQDPGQGLRLIYYSQIVNDFQKGDIAEGYSVSREKKESFPLTVTSAQKNPTAFYLCASSTRQVGQPQHFGDGTRLSIL.

V usage is TRBV9 and J usage is TRBJ1-3; TRBD1 matches 9 bases. Germline CDR1 is SGDLS and CDR2 is YYNGEE. V shed 3 bases and J 0 bases; nucleotides not matched to a gene: 10. This CDR3 has 18 amino acids. CDR3 in DNA: TGTGCCAGCAGCGCCGGGAGGGACAGGGTAAACTCTGGAAACACCATATATTTT. Amino acid sequence: CASSAGRDRVNSGNTIYF.

The genes are TRBV19 and TRBJ1-6; 7 nucleotides agree with TRBD1. This CDR3 is 14 amino acids long. Per the germline V gene, CDR1 is LNHDA and CDR2 is SQIVND (reference sequence). With 5 bases clipped from V and 7 bases from J, the junction kept 5 bases outside the gene matches. The CDR3 DNA reads TGTGCCAGTAGTCTCAGGGGGGACAATTCACCCCTCCACTTT. It codes for CASSLRGDNSPLHF. The complete variable domain, with remaining parts taken from reference TRBV19 and TRBJ1-6, reads DGGITQSPKYLFRKEGQNVTLSCEQNLNHDAMYWYRQDPGQGLRLIYYSQIVNDFQKGDIAEGYSVSREKKESFPLTVTSAQKNPTAFYLCASSLRGDNSPLHFGNGTRLTVT.

This rearrangement joins TRBV10-3 to TRBJ1-1; perhaps TRBD1 as D (6 bases). The CDR3 consists of 17 residues. V was shortened by 8 bases and J by 2 bases, with 24 bases between the two germline ends. Germline V gives CDR1 ENHRY, CDR2 SYGVKD. The CDR3 loop reads CAIRGGALNNLNTEAFF. The CDR3 nucleotides are TGTGCCATCCGCGGGGGGGCACTTAATAACCTTAACACTGAAGCTTTCTTT.

The rearrangement links TRBV19 to TRBJ1-5; a weak D match, TRBD1 (5 bases). The CDR3 spans 16 residues. Between the trimmed V and J ends, which lost 5 bases and 0 bases, there was a span of 14 bases. CDR1 and CDR2 (germline): LNHDA, SQIVND (reference sequence). CDR3 sequence reads: CASSPRQRLSNQPQHF. CDR3 sequence (DNA): TGTGCCAGTAGTCCTCGACAGAGACTTAGCAATCAGCCCCAGCATTTT.

CDR3 sequence reads: CASNRLAGDEQYF. CDR3 nucleotide sequence: TGTGCCAGCAACAGGCTAGCGGGAGACGAGCAGTACTTC. The V and J genes are TRBV7-9 and TRBJ2-7, with 10 nucleotides matching TRBD2. Germline V CDR1 and CDR2: SEHNR, FQNEAQ (reference sequence). CDR3 length equals 13 residues. The V segment lost 7 bases and the J segment 5 bases; nucleotides outside the gene matches: 5.

This clone has just a few counts. This rearrangement joins TRBV4-2 to TRBJ2-7, with 8 bases matching TRBD2. The CDR3 sequence is 15 residues long. Germline CDR1 LGHNA, CDR2 YNFKEQ. Losses at the gene ends were 2 bases for V and 3 bases for J; bases not matched to a gene: 6. The DNA of the CDR3 is TGTGCCAGCAGCCAATCCCCGGGAGGGGTCTACGAGCAGTACTTC. Amino acids: CASSQSPGGVYEQYF.

The V and J genes are TRBV7-9 and TRBJ2-1, with 10 bases that match TRBD2. Looked up from germline, CDR1 is SEHNR and CDR2 is FQNEAQ (reference sequence). J lost 10 bases, V lost 7 bases, and 10 bases had no gene match. The CDR3 spans 14 residues. CDR3 loop: CASKYTSGEGEQFF. CDR3 bases: TGTGCCAGCAAATATACTAGCGGGGAAGGGGAGCAGTTCTTC.

J is TRBJ2-4 and V is TRBV6-5, with D perhaps matching TRBD1 (6 bases). Germline CDR1 MNHEY, CDR2 SVGAGI. The CDR3 length is 15 residues. V lost 5 bases and J 0 bases, leaving 11 bases between the germline ends. CDR3 protein: CASSRDNLAKNIQYF. The CDR3 DNA is TGTGCCAGCAGTAGGGACAACCTAGCCAAAAACATTCAGTACTTC.

This chain links TRBV5-8 with TRBJ2-7, with D possibly TRBD2 on 6 matching bases. The V and J ends lost 7 bases and 4 bases respectively, with 18 bases between them. This CDR3 region has 14 residues. CDR1 is SGHTS, CDR2 YDEGEE, per germline. The chain's CDR3 is CASSGGYKGYEQYF. The CDR3 DNA sequence: TGTGCCAGCTCTGGGGGGTATAAAGGGTACGAGCAGTACTTC.

This rearrangement joins TRBV5-1 to TRBJ2-7, with D perhaps matching TRBD2 (5 bases). Germline lookup yields CDR1 SGHRS and CDR2 YFSETQ. The CDR3 sequence is 14 residues long. V was pared by 3 bases and J by 0 bases, with 10 bases between. In nucleotides, the CDR3 is TGCGCCAGCAGCTCCGCGGGCCCCTCCTACGAGCAGTACTTC. Translation gives CASSSAGPSYEQYF.

The CDR3 sequence is CSASIFNEQFF. The CDR3 coding sequence is TGCAGTGCTTCAATATTCAATGAGCAGTTCTTC. The chain recombines TRBV20-1 with TRBJ2-1; D call uncertain. The length of the CDR3 is 11 residues. V was pared by 5 bases and J by 6 bases, with 8 bases between. Per germline, CDR1 DFQATT and CDR2 SNEGSKA (reference sequence).